This T cell receptor (beta chain) was sequenced for a study of memory CD4+ T cells and cytomegalovirus serostatus. In this sample, this clone turned up a few times. V lost 0 bases and J lost 7, with 14 bases in between. This CDR3 region has 14 residues. Germline CDR1 is SGHNT and CDR2 is YYREEE (reference sequence). Profiled with immunoSEQ multiplex PCR; TCRdb holds only in-frame clones, not every one. The sample comprises 40,000 to 55,000 clones, more than 70% of which are singletons, and 2% rests with the top ten. Single viable CD3+CD4+CD8-CD45RO+ cells were sorted as the memory CD4+ T cells. Sequencing was carried out using memory CD4+ T cells from blood. This sequence originates from an adult in good health and CMV-seropositive. The rearrangement links TRBV5-4 to TRBJ2-7; no clear D gene. For the CDR3, the DNA is TGTGCCAGCAGCTTGGTCGCGTCAGACCGGGAGCAGTACTTC. Translated, it gives CASSLVASDREQYF.